This section outlines one TCR beta chain sequence together with its context. No antigen is known for it. This sample was taken from a study of T cell repertoires in cytomegalovirus infection. Overall study: Both CMV infection and a matching HLA type were indicated by public TCR beta signatures.

Via MiXCR, TCRdb re-called the reads, giving one row per CDR3 protein. This sample carries some 160,000 distinct CDR3 sequences, roughly 18% of them seen once, and the ten largest clones take around 19%. Study-wide results and limits: In two of eight donors, the top clonotype was HLA-C-restricted CMV-specific. Adding up the frequency of public TCR beta families identified people who carried CMV plus the relevant HLA.

This CDR3 region has 16 residues. Trimming pared 5 bases from V and 4 bases from J, leaving 17 bases between. Per germline, CDR1 SGHTA and CDR2 FQGNSA. The J gene is TRBJ2-2, the V gene TRBV7-2; D might be TRBD2 (6 bases). This sequence was found in a human donor in good health (CMV status not recorded). Some clones in this sample may be carry-over from other donors' samples. Material: CD8+ T cells from PBMCs. CDR3 coding DNA: TGTGCCAGCAGCCTAAAGCTCGGCGGGGTCACCGGGGAGCTGTTTTTT. Translated, it gives CASSLKLGGVTGELFF.